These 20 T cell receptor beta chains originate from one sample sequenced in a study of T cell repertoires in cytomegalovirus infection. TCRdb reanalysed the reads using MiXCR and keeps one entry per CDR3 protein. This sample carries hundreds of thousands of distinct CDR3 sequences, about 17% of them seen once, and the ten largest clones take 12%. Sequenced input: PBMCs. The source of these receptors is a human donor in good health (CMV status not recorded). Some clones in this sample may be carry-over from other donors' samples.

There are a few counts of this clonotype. CDR3 in DNA: TGCAGTGCTAGAGTGGCAGGCGGAACGAACACTGAAGCTTTCTTT. Translation gives CSARVAGGTNTEAFF. The rearrangement joins TRBV20-1 to TRBJ1-1; no clear D gene. The germline V gene encodes CDR1 DFQATT and CDR2 SNEGSKA (reference sequence). CDR3 length equals 15 residues. V was trimmed by 1 base and J by 1 base, leaving 13 bases between them.

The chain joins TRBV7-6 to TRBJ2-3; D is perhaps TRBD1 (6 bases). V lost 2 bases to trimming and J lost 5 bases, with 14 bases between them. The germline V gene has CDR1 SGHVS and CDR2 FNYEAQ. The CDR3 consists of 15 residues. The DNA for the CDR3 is TGTGCCAGCAGCTTACAGGGGTCAAGGGAAGATACGCAGTATTTT. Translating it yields CASSLQGSREDTQYF. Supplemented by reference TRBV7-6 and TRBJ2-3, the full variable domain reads GAGVSQSPRYKVTKRGQDVALRCDPISGHVSLYWYRQALGQGPEFLTYFNYEAQQDKSGLPNDRFSAERPEGSISTLTIQRTEQRDSAMYRCASSLQGSREDTQYFGPGTRLTVL.

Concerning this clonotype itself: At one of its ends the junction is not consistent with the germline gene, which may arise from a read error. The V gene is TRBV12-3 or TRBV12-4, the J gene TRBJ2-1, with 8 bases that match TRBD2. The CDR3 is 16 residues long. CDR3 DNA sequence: TGTGCCAGCAGTACCCGACACGGGGGGGCCTATAATGAGCAGTTCTTC. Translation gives CASSTRHGGAYNEQFF.

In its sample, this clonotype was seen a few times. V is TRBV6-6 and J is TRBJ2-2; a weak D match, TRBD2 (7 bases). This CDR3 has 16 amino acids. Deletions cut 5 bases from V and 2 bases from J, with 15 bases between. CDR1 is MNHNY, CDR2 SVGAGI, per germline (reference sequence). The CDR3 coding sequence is TGTGCCAGCAGTCGTTTTGGGGGGGCCAACACCGGGGAGCTGTTTTTT. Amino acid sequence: CASSRFGGANTGELFF.

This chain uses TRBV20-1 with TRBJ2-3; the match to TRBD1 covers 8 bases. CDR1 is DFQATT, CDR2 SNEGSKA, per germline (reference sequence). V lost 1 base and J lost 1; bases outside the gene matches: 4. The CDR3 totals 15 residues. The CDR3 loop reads CSARVGTGGTDTQYF. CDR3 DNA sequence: TGCAGTGCTAGAGTCGGGACAGGCGGCACAGATACGCAGTATTTT.

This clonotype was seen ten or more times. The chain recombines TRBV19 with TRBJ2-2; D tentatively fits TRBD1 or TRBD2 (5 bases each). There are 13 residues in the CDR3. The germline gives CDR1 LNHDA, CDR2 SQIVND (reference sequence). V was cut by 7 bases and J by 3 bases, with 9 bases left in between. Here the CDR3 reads CASNGGYTGELFF. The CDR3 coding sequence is TGTGCCAGTAATGGGGGATACACCGGGGAGCTGTTTTTT.

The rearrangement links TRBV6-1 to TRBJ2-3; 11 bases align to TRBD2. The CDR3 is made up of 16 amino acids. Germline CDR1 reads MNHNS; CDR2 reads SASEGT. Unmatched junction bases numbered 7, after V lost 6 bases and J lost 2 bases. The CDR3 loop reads CASSSGTSGYTDTQYF. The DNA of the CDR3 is TGTGCCAGCAGCTCGGGGACTAGCGGATACACAGATACGCAGTATTTT.

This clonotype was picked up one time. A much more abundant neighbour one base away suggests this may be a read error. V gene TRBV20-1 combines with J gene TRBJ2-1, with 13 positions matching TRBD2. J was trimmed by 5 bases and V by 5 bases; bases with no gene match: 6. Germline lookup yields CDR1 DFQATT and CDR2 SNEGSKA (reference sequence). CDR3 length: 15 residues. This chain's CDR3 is CSARTSGGANNEQFF. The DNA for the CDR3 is TGCAGTGCTCGAACTAGCGGGGGGGCGAACAATGAGCAGTTCTTC.

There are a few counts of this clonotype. The CDR3 DNA reads as TGTGCCAGCGGACAGGGAGGGGAGCAGTACTTC. Its protein is CASGQGGEQYF. V usage is TRBV6-6 and J usage is TRBJ2-7; possibly TRBD1 for D (8 bases). There are 11 residues in the CDR3. Trimming pared 8 bases from V and 7 bases from J, leaving 12 bases between. CDR1 is MNHNY, CDR2 SVGAGI, per germline (reference sequence).

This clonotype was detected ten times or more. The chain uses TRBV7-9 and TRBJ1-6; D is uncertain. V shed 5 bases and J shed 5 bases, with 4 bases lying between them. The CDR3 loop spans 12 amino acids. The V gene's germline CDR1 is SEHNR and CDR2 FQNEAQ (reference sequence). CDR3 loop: CASSRDNSPLHF. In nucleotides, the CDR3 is TGTGCCAGCAGCCGTGATAATTCACCCCTCCACTTT. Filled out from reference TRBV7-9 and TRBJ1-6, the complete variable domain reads DTGVSQNPRHKITKRGQNVTFRCDPISEHNRLYWYRQTLGQGPEFLTYFQNEAQLEKSRLLSDRFSAERPKGSFSTLEIQRTEQGDSAMYLCASSRDNSPLHFGNGTRLTVT.

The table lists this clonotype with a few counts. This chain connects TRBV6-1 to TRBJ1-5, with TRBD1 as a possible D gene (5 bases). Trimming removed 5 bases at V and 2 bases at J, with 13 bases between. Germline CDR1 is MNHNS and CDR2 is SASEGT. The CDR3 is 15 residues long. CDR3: CASSPQGAGNQPQHF. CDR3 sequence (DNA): TGTGCCAGCAGTCCCCAGGGAGCAGGCAATCAGCCCCAGCATTTT.

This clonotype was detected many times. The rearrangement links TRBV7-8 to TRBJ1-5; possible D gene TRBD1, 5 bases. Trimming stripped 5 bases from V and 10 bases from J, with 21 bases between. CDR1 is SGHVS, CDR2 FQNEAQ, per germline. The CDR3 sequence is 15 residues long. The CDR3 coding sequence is TGTGCCAGCAGCCCAGGGTCCGGGCAATCTTTTCCCCAGCATTTT. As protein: CASSPGSGQSFPQHF.

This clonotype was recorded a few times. Here the CDR3 reads CSARDLREWNQPQHF. Written as DNA, the CDR3 is TGCAGTGCTAGAGATCTAAGGGAATGGAATCAGCCCCAGCATTTT. This chain uses TRBV20-1 with TRBJ1-5, with D unclear. V was trimmed by 0 bases and J by 4 bases, leaving 13 bases between them. The CDR3 is 15 amino acids. CDR1 and CDR2 (germline): DFQATT, SNEGSKA (reference sequence).

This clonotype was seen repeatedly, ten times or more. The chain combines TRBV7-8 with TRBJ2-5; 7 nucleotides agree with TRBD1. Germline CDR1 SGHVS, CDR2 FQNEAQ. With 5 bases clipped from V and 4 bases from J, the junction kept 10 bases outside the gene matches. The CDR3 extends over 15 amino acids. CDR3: CASSPRGQFGETQYF. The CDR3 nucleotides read TGTGCCAGCAGCCCGAGGGGACAGTTCGGAGAGACCCAGTACTTC. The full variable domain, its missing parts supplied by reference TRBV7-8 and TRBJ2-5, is GAGVSQSPRYKVAKRGQDVALRCDPISGHVSLFWYQQALGQGPEFLTYFQNEAQLDKSGLPSDRFFAERPEGSVSTLKIQRTQQEDSAVYLCASSPRGQFGETQYFGPGTRLLVL.

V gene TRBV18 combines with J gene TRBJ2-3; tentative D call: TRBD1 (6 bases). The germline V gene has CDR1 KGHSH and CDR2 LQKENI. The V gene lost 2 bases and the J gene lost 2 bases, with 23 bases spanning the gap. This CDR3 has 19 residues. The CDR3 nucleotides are TGTGCCAGCTCACCATTCCCGGACAGACCGAGAATTAACACAGATACGCAGTATTTT. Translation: CASSPFPDRPRINTDTQYF.

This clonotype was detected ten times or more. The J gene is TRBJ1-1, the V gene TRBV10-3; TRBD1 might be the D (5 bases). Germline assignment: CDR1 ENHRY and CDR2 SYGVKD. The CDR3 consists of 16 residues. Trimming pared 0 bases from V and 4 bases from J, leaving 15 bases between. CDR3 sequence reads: CAISESKGLGSTEAFF. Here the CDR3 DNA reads TGTGCCATCAGTGAGTCGAAGGGGTTAGGGAGCACTGAAGCTTTCTTT.

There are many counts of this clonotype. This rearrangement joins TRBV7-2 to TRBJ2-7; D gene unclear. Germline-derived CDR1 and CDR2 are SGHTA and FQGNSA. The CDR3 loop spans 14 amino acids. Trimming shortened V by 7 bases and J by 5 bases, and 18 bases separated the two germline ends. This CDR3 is CASTKGEASDEQYF. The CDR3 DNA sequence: TGTGCCAGCACCAAAGGAGAGGCGTCCGACGAGCAGTACTTC.

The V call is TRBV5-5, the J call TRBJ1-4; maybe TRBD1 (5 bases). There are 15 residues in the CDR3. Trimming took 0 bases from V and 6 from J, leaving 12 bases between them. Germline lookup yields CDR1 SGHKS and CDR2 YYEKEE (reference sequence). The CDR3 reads CASSLAKGTDEKLFF. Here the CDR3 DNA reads TGTGCCAGCAGCTTGGCCAAGGGGACGGATGAAAAACTGTTTTTT. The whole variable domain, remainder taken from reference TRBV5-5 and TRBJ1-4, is DAGVTQSPTHLIKTRGQQVTLRCSPISGHKSVSWYQQVLGQGPQFIFQYYEKEERGRGNFPDRFSARQFPNYSSELNVNALLLGDSALYLCASSLAKGTDEKLFFGSGTQLSVL.

The CDR3 protein is CASSFQTGTGQYF. DNA for the CDR3: TGTGCCAGCAGTTTCCAGACAGGGACGGGGCAGTACTTC. The chain carries TRBV28 and TRBJ2-7, with 7 bases matching TRBD1. V lost 3 bases and J lost 9; bases outside the gene matches: 8. Germline CDR1 reads MDHEN; CDR2 reads SYDVKM. This CDR3 has 13 residues.

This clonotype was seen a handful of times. CDR3 DNA sequence: TGTGCCAGTAGTCAAGACGGAACCCCTGGTCTCAATCAGCCCCAGCATTTT. Residues: CASSQDGTPGLNQPQHF. The V call is TRBV19, the J call TRBJ1-5; D is unclear. The CDR3 is 17 residues long. V was clipped by 5 bases and J by 3 bases, with 20 bases between them. Germline V lookup: CDR1 LNHDA, CDR2 SQIVND (reference sequence).